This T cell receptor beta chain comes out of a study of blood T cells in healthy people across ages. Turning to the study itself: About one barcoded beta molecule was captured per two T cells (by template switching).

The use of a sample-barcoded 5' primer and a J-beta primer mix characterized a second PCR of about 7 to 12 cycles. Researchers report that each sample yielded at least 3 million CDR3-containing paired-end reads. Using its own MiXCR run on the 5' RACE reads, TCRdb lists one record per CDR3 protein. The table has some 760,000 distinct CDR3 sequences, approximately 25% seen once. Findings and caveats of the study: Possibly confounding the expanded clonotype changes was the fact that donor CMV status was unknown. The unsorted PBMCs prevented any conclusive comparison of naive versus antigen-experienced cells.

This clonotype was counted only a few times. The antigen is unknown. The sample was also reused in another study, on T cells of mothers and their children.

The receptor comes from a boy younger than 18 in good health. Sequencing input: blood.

This CDR3 is CASSLLQGARNYGYTF. The CDR3 DNA reads TGTGCCAGCAGCTTACTTCAGGGGGCCCGTAACTATGGCTACACCTTC. V is TRBV5-6 and J is TRBJ1-2; 8 bases map to TRBD1. The trim removed 2 bases at V and 1 base at J, leaving 7 bases unmatched. CDR3 length equals 16 residues. CDR1 and CDR2 from the germline V gene are SGHDT and YYEEEE.